Given below is one T cell receptor beta chain in context. Its specificity is not known. The data belong to a study of CD8+CD57+ T cells in acquired aplastic anemia. Study context: The mean DNA yield obtained from sorted CD4+ and CD8+ cells came to 3 to 3.5 ug.

According to the study, genomic DNA was the template for TCR beta VDJ and CDR3 profiling. TCRdb analysed the reads with MiXCR anew, one entry per CDR3 protein. The table lists about 180,000 distinct CDR3 sequences, less than 65% of them singletons, with approximately 40% in the top ten. Whole-study findings and limits: Between patients and controls, 25 to 35 CD8+ CDR3 sequences were found in common. Significance was not reached for CD8+ Simpson's diversity between patients and controls.

Trimming removed 3 bases from V and 1 base from J, with 7 bases in between. Germline V gene data show CDR1 as LNHDA and CDR2 as SQIVND (reference sequence). The CDR3 runs to 14 residues. Before being chosen for sequencing, patients had shown CD8+CD57+ cell expansion by flow cytometry. All patients were therapy-naive when blood was sampled. The TCR sequence derives from a human donor with aplastic anemia. The rearrangement uses TRBV19 and TRBJ1-5; D unclear. The sequencing sample was made of sorted CD4+, CD8+, or CD8+CD57+ T cells (not recorded which) from PBMCs. The CDR3 loop is CASSIGRSNQPQHF. Written as DNA, the CDR3 is TGTGCCAGTAGTATTGGTCGAAGCAATCAGCCCCAGCATTTT.